This T cell receptor (beta chain) was observed in a study of T cells after yellow fever vaccination. The table lists this clonotype with many counts. What it binds is not known. Trimming took 1 base from V and 1 from J, leaving 4 bases between them. CDR1 is MNHEY, CDR2 SMNVEV, per germline (reference sequence). This CDR3 has 13 amino acids. Study observations and caveats: In post-booster samples, most primary-vaccination clones reappeared (approximately 96% CD4, nearly 90% CD8).

Template switching with 5'RACE generated the TCR cDNA and added a universal primer site and UMIs. TCRdb recomputed calls from the 5' RACE reads with MiXCR, one row per CDR3 protein. The repertoire holds just over 250,000 distinct CDR3 sequences, over 4.5% seen once, with approximately 3.5% in the top ten. The sequence was collected from a man younger than 35 who received the YFV17D yellow fever vaccine. The material was CD4+ T cells sorted from PBMCs, obtained on the day of the yellow fever booster vaccination. The chain recombines TRBV27 with TRBJ1-1; D not certain. For the CDR3, the DNA is TGTGCCAGCAGTTTATTTCAGAACACTGAAGCTTTCTTT. It is translated as CASSLFQNTEAFF.